A single sample gave rise to the 16 T cell receptor beta chains below, sequenced in a study of blood T cell repertoires in COVID-19. Only in-frame clones appear in the TCRdb table, and some are missing; sequencing was by immunoSEQ multiplex PCR. The sample has 110,000 or so clones, about 80% seen once. Sample: peripheral blood. The receptors here all came from a woman between 40 and 55 years old with acute or convalescent COVID-19.

The chain uses TRBV9 and TRBJ1-1; no clear D. Germline V gene sequence: CDR1 SGDLS, CDR2 YYNGEE. The CDR3 loop spans 12 amino acids. V dropped 2 bases and J dropped 5 bases, with 7 bases sitting between them. CDR3 residues: CASSVTETEAFF. The CDR3 DNA follows: TGTGCCAGCAGCGTTACCGAGACTGAAGCTTTCTTT.

This clone has a single count. The V and J genes are TRBV5-6 and TRBJ1-5, with TRBD1 identical over 7 bases. Germline lookup yields CDR1 SGHDT and CDR2 YYEEEE. Unmatched junction bases numbered 7, after V lost 0 bases and J lost 7 bases. This CDR3 is built from 15 residues. The CDR3 DNA sequence: TGTGCCAGCAGCTTGGCAGGGGGGATAATCCAGCCCCAGCATTTT. Its translation is CASSLAGGIIQPQHF.

This clone was counted only a few times. This chain links TRBV7-9 with TRBJ1-1, with D hard to call. Per the germline V gene, CDR1 is SEHNR and CDR2 is FQNEAQ (reference sequence). The CDR3 totals 13 residues. V lost 0 bases, J lost 3 bases, and 5 bases lay in between. DNA of the CDR3: TGTGCCAGCAGCTTAGCCGCGGACACTGAAGCTTTCTTT. It translates to CASSLAADTEAFF.

V usage is TRBV5-5 and J usage is TRBJ2-1, with 11 nucleotides matching TRBD2. The CDR3 extends over 20 amino acids. Germline assignment: CDR1 SGHKS and CDR2 YYEKEE (reference sequence). Trimming at V came to 1 base and at J to 0 bases, leaving 12 bases not matched to a gene. The CDR3 nucleotides are TGTGCCAGCAGCTTGCGAGGCCTAGCGGGGGGATCTAGCTCCTACAATGAGCAGTTCTTC. Encoded protein: CASSLRGLAGGSSSYNEQFF.

V is TRBV2 and J is TRBJ2-3; 12 bases agree with TRBD2. V shed 7 bases, J shed 0 bases, and the junction held 5 bases outside the gene matches. CDR1 and CDR2 (germline): SNHLY, FYNNEI. This CDR3 is built from 16 residues. The CDR3 spells CASTRTSGISTDTQYF. In DNA, the CDR3 is TGTGCCAGCACCCGGACTAGCGGGATCAGCACAGATACGCAGTATTTT.

V is TRBV30 and J is TRBJ2-1; 8 bases align to TRBD1. The CDR3 consists of 15 residues. J was trimmed by 10 bases and V by 2 bases; bases with no gene match: 13. Per the germline V gene, CDR1 is GTSNPN and CDR2 is SVGIG (reference sequence). The CDR3 sequence is CAWSTTGAITFEQFF. The CDR3 nucleotides are TGTGCCTGGAGTACGACAGGGGCGATTACATTCGAGCAGTTCTTC.

The chain has TRBV19 and TRBJ2-6, with D perhaps TRBD2 (6 bases). Per the germline V gene, CDR1 is LNHDA and CDR2 is SQIVND (reference sequence). The CDR3 consists of 16 residues. The ends were cut back, 8 bases at V and 2 bases at J, with 16 bases in the middle. CDR3 protein: CASHIRWGAGANVLTF. The CDR3 region has the DNA TGTGCCAGTCATATTAGGTGGGGGGCTGGGGCCAACGTCCTGACTTTC.

This chain links TRBV5-8 with TRBJ2-1; possibly TRBD2 for D (7 bases). V gave up 9 bases and J gave up 6 bases, with 19 bases separating them. The germline V gene encodes CDR1 SGHTS and CDR2 YDEGEE. This CDR3 has 14 residues. The CDR3 DNA reads TGTGCCACCAGAAAACGGGGGGCCGGCAATGAGCAGTTCTTC. Translated: CATRKRGAGNEQFF.

This chain connects TRBV14 to TRBJ2-3, with D maybe TRBD1 (6 bases). V lost 5 bases and J 1 base, leaving 10 bases between the germline ends. This CDR3 is 14 amino acids long. The germline CDR1 and CDR2 sequences are SGHDN and FVKESK. The CDR3 bases are TGTGCCAGCAGCTGGACAGTCGGCACAGATACGCAGTATTTT. Amino acid sequence: CASSWTVGTDTQYF. The entire variable domain, with the rest obtained from reference TRBV14 and TRBJ2-3, is as follows: EAGVTQFPSHSVIEKGQTVTLRCDPISGHDNLYWYRRVMGKEIKFLLHFVKESKQDESGMPNNRFLAERTGGTYSTLKVQPAELEDSGVYFCASSWTVGTDTQYFGPGTRLTVL.

The CDR3 DNA reads TGCGCCAGCAGCTTGTTTGTAGAGGGCGATTGGAGTGTGGACGAGCAGTACTTC. Residues: CASSLFVEGDWSVDEQYF. The rearrangement joins TRBV5-1 to TRBJ2-7; TRBD2 is a possible D gene (5 bases). V lost 1 base and J 5 bases, leaving 25 bases between the germline ends. Germline loops: CDR1 SGHRS, CDR2 YFSETQ. The CDR3 has 18 residues.

V is TRBV3-1 (or the pseudogene TRBV3-2) and J is TRBJ2-5, with 9 bases aligning to TRBD2. The CDR3 is 15 residues long. V was pared by 2 bases and J by 0 bases, with 1 base of the junction left unmatched. Per germline, CDR1 LGHDT and CDR2 YNNKEL (reference sequence). CDR3 DNA sequence: TGTGCCAGCAGCCAACGCGGGGGGGACCAAGAGACCCAGTACTTC. Its protein product is CASSQRGGDQETQYF.

The chain couples TRBV12-5 to TRBJ1-6, with unresolved D. This CDR3 spans 13 amino acids. Germline CDR1 and CDR2: LGHNT and FRNRAP. Trimming stripped 1 base from V and 9 bases from J, with 7 bases between. CDR3 in amino acids: CASGLGTGSPLHF. In DNA form, the CDR3 reads TGTGCTAGTGGTTTGGGCACGGGTTCACCCCTCCACTTT. Supplemented by reference TRBV12-5 and TRBJ1-6, the full variable domain reads DARVTQTPRHKVTEMGQEVTMRCQPILGHNTVFWYRQTMMQGLELLAYFRNRAPLDDSGMPKDRFSAEMPDATLATLKIQPSEPRDSAVYFCASGLGTGSPLHFGNGTRLTVT.

J is TRBJ1-1 and V is TRBV7-7; no definite D call. Trimming took 5 bases from V and 0 from J, leaving 7 bases between them. The germline gives CDR1 SSHAT, CDR2 FNYEAQ (reference sequence). The CDR3 totals 13 residues. Written as DNA, the CDR3 is TGTGCCAGCAGCCTCTCTATGAACACTGAAGCTTTCTTT. Encoded protein: CASSLSMNTEAFF.

The chain employs TRBV6-5 and TRBJ1-6; D remains ambiguous. V shed 6 bases and J shed 12 bases, with 12 bases lying between them. The CDR3 has 12 residues. CDR1 is MNHEY, CDR2 SVGAGI, per germline. The CDR3 is CASRRIGGPLHF. CDR3 DNA sequence: TGTGCCAGCAGGCGCATAGGCGGACCCCTCCACTTT.

This chain uses TRBV3-1 (or the pseudogene TRBV3-2) with TRBJ1-3, with TRBD1 identical over 10 bases. The CDR3 runs to 17 residues. Trimming removed 10 bases from V and 0 bases from J; junction bases left unmatched: 12. Germline CDR1 is LGHDT and CDR2 is YNNKEL (reference sequence). The CDR3 nucleotides are TGTGCCACCCGGGACATTAGGGACAGGGGCTCTGGAAACACCATATATTTT. Its protein product is CATRDIRDRGSGNTIYF.

The chain uses TRBV10-3 and TRBJ2-3; no firm D call. CDR1 is ENHRY, CDR2 SYGVKD, per germline. This CDR3 is 13 amino acids long. The ends were cut back, 4 bases at V and 2 bases at J, with 7 bases in the middle. The CDR3 spells CAISGGTTDTQYF. CDR3 DNA: TGTGCCATCAGTGGTGGCACCACAGATACGCAGTATTTT.